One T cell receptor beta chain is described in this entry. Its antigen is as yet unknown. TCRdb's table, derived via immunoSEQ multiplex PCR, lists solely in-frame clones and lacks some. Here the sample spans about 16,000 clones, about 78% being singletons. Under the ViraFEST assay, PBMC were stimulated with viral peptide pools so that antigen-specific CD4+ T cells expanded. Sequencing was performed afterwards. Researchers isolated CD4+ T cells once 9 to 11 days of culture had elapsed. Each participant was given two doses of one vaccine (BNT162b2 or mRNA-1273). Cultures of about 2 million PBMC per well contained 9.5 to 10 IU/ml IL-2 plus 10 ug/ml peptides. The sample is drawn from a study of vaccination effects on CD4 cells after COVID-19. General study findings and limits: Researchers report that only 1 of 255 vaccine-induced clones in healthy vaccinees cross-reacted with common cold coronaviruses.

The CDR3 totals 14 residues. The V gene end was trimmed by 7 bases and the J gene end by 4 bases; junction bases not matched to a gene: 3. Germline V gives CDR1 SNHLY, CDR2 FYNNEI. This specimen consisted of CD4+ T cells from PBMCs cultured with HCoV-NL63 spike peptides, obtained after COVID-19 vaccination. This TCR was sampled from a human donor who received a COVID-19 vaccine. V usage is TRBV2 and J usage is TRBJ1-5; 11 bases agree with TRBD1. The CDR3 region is CASTGTGGNQPQHF. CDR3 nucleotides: TGTGCCAGCACCGGGACAGGGGGAAATCAGCCCCAGCATTTT.